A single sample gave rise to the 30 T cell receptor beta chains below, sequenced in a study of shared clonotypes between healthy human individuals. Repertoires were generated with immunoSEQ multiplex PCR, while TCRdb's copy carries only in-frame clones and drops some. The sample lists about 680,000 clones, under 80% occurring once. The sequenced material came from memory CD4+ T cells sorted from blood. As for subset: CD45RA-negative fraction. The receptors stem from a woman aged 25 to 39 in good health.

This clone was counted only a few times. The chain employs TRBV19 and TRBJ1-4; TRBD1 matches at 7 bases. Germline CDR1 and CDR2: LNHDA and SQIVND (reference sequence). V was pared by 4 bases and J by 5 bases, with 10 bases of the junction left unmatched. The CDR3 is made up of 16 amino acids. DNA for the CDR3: TGTGCCAGTAGTAAGGGACAGCGCAACCTGAATGAAAAACTGTTTTTT. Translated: CASSKGQRNLNEKLFF. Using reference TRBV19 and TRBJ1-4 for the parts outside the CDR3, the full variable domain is DGGITQSPKYLFRKEGQNVTLSCEQNLNHDAMYWYRQDPGQGLRLIYYSQIVNDFQKGDIAEGYSVSREKKESFPLTVTSAQKNPTAFYLCASSKGQRNLNEKLFFGSGTQLSVL.

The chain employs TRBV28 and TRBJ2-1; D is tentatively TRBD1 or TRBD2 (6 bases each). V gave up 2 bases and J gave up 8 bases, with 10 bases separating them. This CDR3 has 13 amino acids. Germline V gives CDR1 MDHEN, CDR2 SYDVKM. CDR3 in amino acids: CASSLIGGYEQFF. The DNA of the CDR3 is TGTGCCAGCAGTTTAATAGGGGGGTATGAGCAGTTCTTC. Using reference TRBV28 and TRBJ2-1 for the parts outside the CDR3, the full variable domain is DVKVTQSSRYLVKRTGEKVFLECVQDMDHENMFWYRQDPGLGLRLIYFSYDVKMKEKGDIPEGYSVSREKKERFSLILESASTNQTSMYLCASSLIGGYEQFFGPGTRLTVL.

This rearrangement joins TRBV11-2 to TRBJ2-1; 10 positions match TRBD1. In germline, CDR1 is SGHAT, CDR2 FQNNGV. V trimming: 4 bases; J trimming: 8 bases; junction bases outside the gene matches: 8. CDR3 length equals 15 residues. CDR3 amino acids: CASSSRDRGIHEQFF. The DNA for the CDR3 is TGTGCCAGCAGCTCACGGGACAGGGGTATCCATGAGCAGTTCTTC. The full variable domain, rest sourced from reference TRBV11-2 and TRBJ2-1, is EAGVAQSPRYKIIEKRQSVAFWCNPISGHATLYWYQQILGQGPKLLIQFQNNGVVDDSQLPKDRFSAERLKGVDSTLKIQPAKLEDSAVYLCASSSRDRGIHEQFFGPGTRLTVL.

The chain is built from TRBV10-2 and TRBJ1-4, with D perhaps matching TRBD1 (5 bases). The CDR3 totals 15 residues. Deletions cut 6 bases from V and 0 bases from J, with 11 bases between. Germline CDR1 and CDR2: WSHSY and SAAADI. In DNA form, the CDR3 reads TGCGCCAGCAGGGACACTTCTTCAACTAATGAAAAACTGTTTTTT. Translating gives CASRDTSSTNEKLFF.

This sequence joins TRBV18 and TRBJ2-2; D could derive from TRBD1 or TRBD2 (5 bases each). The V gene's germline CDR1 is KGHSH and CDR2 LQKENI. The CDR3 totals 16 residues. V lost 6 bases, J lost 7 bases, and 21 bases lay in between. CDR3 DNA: TGTGCCAGCTCCCTACTAGGGGACGTAACCCACGGGGAGCTGTTTTTT. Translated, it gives CASSLLGDVTHGELFF.

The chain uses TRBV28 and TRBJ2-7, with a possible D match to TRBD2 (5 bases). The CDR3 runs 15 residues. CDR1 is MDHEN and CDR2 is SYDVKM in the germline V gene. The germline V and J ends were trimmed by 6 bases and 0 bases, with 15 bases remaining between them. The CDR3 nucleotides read TGTGCCAGCAGAAAAACCCCGGGGTTCTCCTACGAGCAGTACTTC. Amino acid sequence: CASRKTPGFSYEQYF.

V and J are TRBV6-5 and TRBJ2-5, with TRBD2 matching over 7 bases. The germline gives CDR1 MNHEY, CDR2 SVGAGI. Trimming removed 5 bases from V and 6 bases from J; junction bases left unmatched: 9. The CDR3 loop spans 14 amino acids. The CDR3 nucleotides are TGTGCCAGCAGTCCCCTTGGGGAGGGAAAGACCCAGTACTTC. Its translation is CASSPLGEGKTQYF.

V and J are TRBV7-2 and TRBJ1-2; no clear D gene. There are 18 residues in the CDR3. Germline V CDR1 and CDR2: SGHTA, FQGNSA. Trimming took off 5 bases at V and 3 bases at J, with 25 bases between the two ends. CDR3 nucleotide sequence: TGTGCCAGCAGCCGGAAAACGGTGGGCAGATCAGAGGACTATGGCTACACCTTC. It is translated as CASSRKTVGRSEDYGYTF. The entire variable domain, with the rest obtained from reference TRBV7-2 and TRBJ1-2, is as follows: GAGVSQSPSNKVTEKGKDVELRCDPISGHTALYWYRQSLGQGLEFLIYFQGNSAPDKSGLPSDRFSAERTGGSVSTLTIQRTQQEDSAVYLCASSRKTVGRSEDYGYTFGSGTRLTVV.

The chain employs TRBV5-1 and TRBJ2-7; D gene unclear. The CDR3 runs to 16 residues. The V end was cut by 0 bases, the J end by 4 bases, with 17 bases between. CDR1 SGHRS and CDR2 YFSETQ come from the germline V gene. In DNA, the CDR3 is TGCGCCAGCAGCTTGGGAGCGATCTGGGATGAATACGAGCAGTACTTC. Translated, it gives CASSLGAIWDEYEQYF.

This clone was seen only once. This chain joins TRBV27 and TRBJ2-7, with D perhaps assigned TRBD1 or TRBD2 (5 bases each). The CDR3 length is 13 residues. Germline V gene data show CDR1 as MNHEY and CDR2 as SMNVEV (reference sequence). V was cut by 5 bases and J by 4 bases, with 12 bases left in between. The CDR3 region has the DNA TGTGCCAGCAGTGGGACGGCCGATTACGAGCAGTACTTC. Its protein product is CASSGTADYEQYF.

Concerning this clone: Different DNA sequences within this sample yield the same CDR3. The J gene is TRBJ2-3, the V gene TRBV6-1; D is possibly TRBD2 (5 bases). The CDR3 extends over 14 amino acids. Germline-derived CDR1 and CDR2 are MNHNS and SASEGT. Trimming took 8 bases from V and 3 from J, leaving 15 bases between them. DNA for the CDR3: TGTGCCAGCCGTGGAGGCGGTCCTACAGATACGCAGTATTTT. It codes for CASRGGGPTDTQYF.

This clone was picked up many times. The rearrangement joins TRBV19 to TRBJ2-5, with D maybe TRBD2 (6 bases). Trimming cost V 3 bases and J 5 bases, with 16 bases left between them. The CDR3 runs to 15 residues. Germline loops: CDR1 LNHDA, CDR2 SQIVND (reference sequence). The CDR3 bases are TGTGCCAGTAGTATCGGCGGGGATCGGACGGAGACCCAGTACTTC. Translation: CASSIGGDRTETQYF.

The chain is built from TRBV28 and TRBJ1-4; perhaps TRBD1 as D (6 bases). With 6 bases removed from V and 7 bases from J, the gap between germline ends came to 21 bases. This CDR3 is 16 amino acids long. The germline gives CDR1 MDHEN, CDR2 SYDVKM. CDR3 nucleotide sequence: TGTGCCAGCAGACAGGGCGGGGTCCGTAATGTTGAAAAACTGTTTTTT. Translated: CASRQGGVRNVEKLFF.

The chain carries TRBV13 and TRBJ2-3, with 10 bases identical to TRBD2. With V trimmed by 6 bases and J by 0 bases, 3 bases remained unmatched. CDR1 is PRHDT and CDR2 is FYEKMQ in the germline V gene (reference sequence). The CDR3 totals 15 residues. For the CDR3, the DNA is TGTGCCAGCAGTTCTAGCGGGGGAAGCACAGATACGCAGTATTTT. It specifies CASSSSGGSTDTQYF.

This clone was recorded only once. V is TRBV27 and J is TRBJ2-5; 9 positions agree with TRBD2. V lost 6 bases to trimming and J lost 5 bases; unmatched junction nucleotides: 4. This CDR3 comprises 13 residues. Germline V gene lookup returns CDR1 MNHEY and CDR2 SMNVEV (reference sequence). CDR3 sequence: CASRIAGAETQYF. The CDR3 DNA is TGTGCCAGCAGAATAGCGGGAGCGGAGACCCAGTACTTC.

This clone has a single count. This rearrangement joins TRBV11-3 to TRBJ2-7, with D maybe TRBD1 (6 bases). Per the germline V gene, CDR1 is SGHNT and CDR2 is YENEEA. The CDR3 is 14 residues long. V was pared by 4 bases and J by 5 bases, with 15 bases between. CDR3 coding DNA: TGTGCCAGCAGCTCCTCAGGGGATAGGAACGAGCAGTACTTC. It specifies CASSSSGDRNEQYF.

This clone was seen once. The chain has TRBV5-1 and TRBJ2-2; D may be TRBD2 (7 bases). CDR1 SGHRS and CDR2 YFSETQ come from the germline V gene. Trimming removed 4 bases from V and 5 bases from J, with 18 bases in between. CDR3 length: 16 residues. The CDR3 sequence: CASSLLDRRETGELFF. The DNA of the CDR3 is TGCGCCAGCAGCCTACTAGACAGGCGGGAGACCGGGGAGCTGTTTTTT.

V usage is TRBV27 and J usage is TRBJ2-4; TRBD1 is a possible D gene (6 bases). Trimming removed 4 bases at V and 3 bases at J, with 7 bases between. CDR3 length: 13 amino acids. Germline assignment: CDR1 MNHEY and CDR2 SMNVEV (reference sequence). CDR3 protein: CASSSGVKNIQYF. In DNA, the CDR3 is TGTGCCAGCAGTTCAGGGGTCAAAAACATTCAGTACTTC.

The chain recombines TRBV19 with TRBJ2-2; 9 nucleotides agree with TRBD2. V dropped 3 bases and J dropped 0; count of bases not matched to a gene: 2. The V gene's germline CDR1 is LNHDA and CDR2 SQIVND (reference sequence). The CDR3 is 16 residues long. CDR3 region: CASSIRLAANTGELFF. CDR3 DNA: TGTGCCAGTAGTATTAGACTAGCGGCGAACACCGGGGAGCTGTTTTTT. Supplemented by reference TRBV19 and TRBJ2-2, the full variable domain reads DGGITQSPKYLFRKEGQNVTLSCEQNLNHDAMYWYRQDPGQGLRLIYYSQIVNDFQKGDIAEGYSVSREKKESFPLTVTSAQKNPTAFYLCASSIRLAANTGELFFGEGSRLTVL.

The CDR3 is CASSLVAASGTNEQFF. For the CDR3, the DNA is TGCGCCAGCAGCTTGGTTGCGGCTAGCGGGACAAATGAGCAGTTCTTC. The chain employs TRBV5-1 and TRBJ2-1, with 9 bases aligning to TRBD2. The CDR3 covers 16 residues. Germline trimming cut 0 bases from V and 7 bases from J; bases unmatched to any gene: 8. The germline CDR1 and CDR2 sequences are SGHRS and YFSETQ.

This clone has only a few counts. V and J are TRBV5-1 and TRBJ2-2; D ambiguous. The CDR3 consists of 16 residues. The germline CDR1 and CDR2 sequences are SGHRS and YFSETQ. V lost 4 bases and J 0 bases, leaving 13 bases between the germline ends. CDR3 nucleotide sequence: TGCGCCAGCAGCCTCACAAACCGAGCGAACACCGGGGAGCTGTTTTTT. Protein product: CASSLTNRANTGELFF.

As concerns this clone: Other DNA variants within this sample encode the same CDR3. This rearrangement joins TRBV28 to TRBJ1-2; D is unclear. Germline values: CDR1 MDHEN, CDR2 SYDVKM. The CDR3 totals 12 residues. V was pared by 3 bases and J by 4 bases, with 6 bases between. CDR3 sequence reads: CASSFGSYGYTF. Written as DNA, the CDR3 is TGTGCCAGCAGTTTTGGAAGCTATGGCTACACCTTC.

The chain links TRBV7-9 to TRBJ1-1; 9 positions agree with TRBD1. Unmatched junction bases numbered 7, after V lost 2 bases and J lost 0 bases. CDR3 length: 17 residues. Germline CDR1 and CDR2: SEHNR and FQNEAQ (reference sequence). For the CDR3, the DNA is TGTGCCAGCAGCTTAACTTCGACAGGGGGGTTGAACACTGAAGCTTTCTTT. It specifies CASSLTSTGGLNTEAFF.

CDR3 protein: CASSLQNSNQPQHF. The DNA for the CDR3 is TGTGCCAGCAGCTTGCAGAATAGCAATCAGCCCCAGCATTTT. The chain carries TRBV7-9 and TRBJ1-5, with D hard to call. Germline CDR1 and CDR2: SEHNR and FQNEAQ (reference sequence). The length of the CDR3 is 14 residues. V lost 3 bases, J lost 0 bases, and 6 bases lay in between.

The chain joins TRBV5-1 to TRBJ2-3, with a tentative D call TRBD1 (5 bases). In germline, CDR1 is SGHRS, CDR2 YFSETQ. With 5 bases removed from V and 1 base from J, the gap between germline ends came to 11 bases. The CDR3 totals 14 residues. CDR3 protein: CASREGRGTDTQYF. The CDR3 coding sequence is TGCGCCAGCAGAGAAGGCAGGGGCACAGATACGCAGTATTTT.

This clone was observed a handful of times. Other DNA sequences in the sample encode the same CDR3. In DNA form, the CDR3 reads TGTGCCAGCAGCTTAGGAGGGACAGGGAGCCAGCCCCAGCATTTT. Amino acids: CASSLGGTGSQPQHF. This chain links TRBV7-8 with TRBJ1-5; 9 bases fit TRBD1. Germline trimming cut 1 base from V and 7 bases from J; bases unmatched to any gene: 5. Germline V CDR1 and CDR2: SGHVS, FQNEAQ. There are 15 residues in the CDR3. Combining the CDR3 with reference TRBV7-8 and TRBJ1-5 gives the whole variable domain GAGVSQSPRYKVAKRGQDVALRCDPISGHVSLFWYQQALGQGPEFLTYFQNEAQLDKSGLPSDRFFAERPEGSVSTLKIQRTQQEDSAVYLCASSLGGTGSQPQHFGDGTRLSIL.

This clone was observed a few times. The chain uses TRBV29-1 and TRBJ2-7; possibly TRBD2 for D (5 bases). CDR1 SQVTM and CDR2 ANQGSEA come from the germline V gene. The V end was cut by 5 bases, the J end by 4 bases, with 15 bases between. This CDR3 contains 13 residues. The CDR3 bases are TGCAGCGTTAGCACTAGTCCTAGGTACGAGCAGTACTTC. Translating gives CSVSTSPRYEQYF.

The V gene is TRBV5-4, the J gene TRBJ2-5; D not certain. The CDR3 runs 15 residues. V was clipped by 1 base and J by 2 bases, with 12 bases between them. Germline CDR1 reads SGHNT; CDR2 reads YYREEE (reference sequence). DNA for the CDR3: TGTGCCAGCAGCTTGAAACTCGCGGTTCAAGAGACCCAGTACTTC. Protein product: CASSLKLAVQETQYF.

The CDR3 spells CASTTSSYNEQFF. CDR3 sequence (DNA): TGTGCCAGCACCACCAGCTCCTACAATGAGCAGTTCTTC. This rearrangement joins TRBV2 to TRBJ2-1; D unclear. Trimming removed 7 bases from V and 0 bases from J, with 7 bases in between. The germline gives CDR1 SNHLY, CDR2 FYNNEI. The CDR3 extends over 13 amino acids.

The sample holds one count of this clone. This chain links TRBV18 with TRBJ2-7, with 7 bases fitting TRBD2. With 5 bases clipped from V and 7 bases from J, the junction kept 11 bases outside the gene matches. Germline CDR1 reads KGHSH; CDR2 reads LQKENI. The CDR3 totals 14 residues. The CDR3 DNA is TGTGCCAGCTCAAAAGTGCGGGAGACGGGTGAGCAGTACTTC. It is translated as CASSKVRETGEQYF.